The present TCR beta chain was sequenced within a study of blood T cell repertoires in COVID-19. Study at large: The study drew acute and convalescent COVID-19 samples from the United States, Italy and Spain. Sources were T cells, B-cell-depleted T cells, or PBMCs; the material itself was cDNA or gDNA.

The authors' processing: The assay estimated nucleated cells by amplifying reference gene primers. Sequenced by immunoSEQ multiplex PCR; TCRdb stores in-frame clones only, minus some. The DNA was the basis for D and trimming; V, J and clone size are from that table. The sample consists of 200,000 or so clones, approximately 89% of them appearing once. The V gene end was trimmed by 6 bases and the J gene end by 12 bases; junction bases not matched to a gene: 10. CDR1 SGHAT and CDR2 FQNNGV come from the germline V gene. The CDR3 totals 14 residues. The V gene is TRBV11-2, the J gene TRBJ1-4, with TRBD1 identical over 10 bases. The source of this sequence is a woman in her thirties or forties with acute COVID-19. The sequenced sample was PBMCs or T cells enriched from blood (not recorded which). The CDR3 bases are TGTGCCAGCAGAACCGGGACAGGGGAAGTGGAACTGTTTTTT. This encodes CASRTGTGEVELFF.